The next 31 T cell receptor beta chains were all read from a single sample in a study of high-grade serous ovarian cancer treatment subgroups (dated by TCRdb to the early 2020s). Libraries were made using the immunoSEQ multiplex PCR assay. Drawn from immuneACCESS, this table holds only the in-frame rearrangements with V and J called that TCRdb kept. Clones are partly lost; checked studies trace under half to an unresolved V gene and leave the rest unexplained. Present in this sample are 1,000 or so clones, about 77% of which were seen just once. The ten top clones hold around 20% of the sample. The tumor samples were collected prior to definitive surgery or chemotherapy. Source material: tumor tissue. These receptors were taken from a human donor with high-grade serous ovarian cancer.

V and J are TRBV4-1 and TRBJ2-2; D possibly uses TRBD1 or TRBD2 (5 bases each). The CDR3 length is 16 residues. Germline CDR1 reads MGHRA; CDR2 reads YSYEKL. V was cut by 2 bases and J by 4 bases, with 14 bases left in between. As DNA, the CDR3 is TGCGCCAGCAGCCAAACCTGGGTTGGGGGCACCGGGGAGCTGTTTTTT. The encoded protein is CASSQTWVGGTGELFF.

V and J are TRBV29-1 and TRBJ2-1, with 10 bases fitting TRBD2. Losses at the gene ends were 7 bases for V and 2 bases for J; bases not matched to a gene: 2. The length of the CDR3 is 13 residues. Per germline, CDR1 SQVTM and CDR2 ANQGSEA. CDR3 bases: TGCAGCGGTGGGACTAGCGCCTACAATGAGCAGTTCTTC. Translated: CSGGTSAYNEQFF.

The chain carries TRBV4-3 and TRBJ2-7; TRBD2 agrees at 12 bases. With V trimmed by 4 bases and J by 4 bases, 5 bases remained unmatched. Germline CDR1 and CDR2: LGHNA and YSLEER. The CDR3 length is 15 residues. The CDR3 DNA sequence: TGCGCCAGCAGCCTCCTAGCGGGAGGGCAATACGAGCAGTACTTC. It translates to CASSLLAGGQYEQYF.

This clone was seen only a few times. The chain recombines TRBV13 with TRBJ1-4; tentatively, D is TRBD1 (6 bases). This CDR3 comprises 14 residues. The V gene lost 8 bases and the J gene lost 8 bases, with 18 bases spanning the gap. The germline CDR1 and CDR2 sequences are PRHDT and FYEKMQ (reference sequence). CDR3 residues: CASRKQGAGEKLFF. In nucleotides, the CDR3 is TGTGCCAGCCGGAAACAGGGTGCTGGCGAAAAACTGTTTTTT.

This sequence joins TRBV6-6 and TRBJ1-3; D is ambiguous. The CDR3 contains 13 residues. The V and J ends lost 4 bases and 3 bases respectively, with 7 bases between them. CDR1 and CDR2 from the germline V gene are MNHNY and SVGAGI (reference sequence). The DNA for the CDR3 is TGTGCCAGCAGTTCCCCCCATGGAAACACCATATATTTT. Translating gives CASSSPHGNTIYF.

The chain uses TRBV29-1 and TRBJ1-1; D not resolved. The CDR3 runs to 13 residues. Trimming stripped 4 bases from V and 3 bases from J, with 12 bases between. Per germline, CDR1 SQVTM and CDR2 ANQGSEA. The CDR3 loop is CSVAIRTDTEAFF. In DNA form, the CDR3 reads TGCAGCGTTGCTATCCGGACGGACACTGAAGCTTTCTTT.

V gene TRBV20-1 combines with J gene TRBJ2-1; D may be TRBD2 (6 bases). The CDR3 length is 9 residues. Germline loops: CDR1 DFQATT, CDR2 SNEGSKA (reference sequence). Trimming shortened V by 7 bases and J by 15 bases, and 13 bases separated the two germline ends. DNA of the CDR3: TGCAGTGTTCAGGGAGGAAGGTTCTTC. Translation gives CSVQGGRFF.

This clone turned up a few times. The J gene is TRBJ1-2, the V gene TRBV2; D is possibly TRBD1 (6 bases). The germline V gene encodes CDR1 SNHLY and CDR2 FYNNEI. This CDR3 contains 14 residues. Trimming pared 4 bases from V and 4 bases from J, leaving 13 bases between. DNA of the CDR3: TGTGCCAGCAGTGCAAGCTCAGGGGTCTATGGCTACACCTTC. It encodes CASSASSGVYGYTF.

The chain employs TRBV4-3 and TRBJ2-7; D ambiguous. The V and J ends lost 0 bases and 4 bases respectively, with 10 bases between them. The germline CDR1 and CDR2 sequences are LGHNA and YSLEER. The CDR3 loop spans 14 amino acids. DNA of the CDR3: TGCGCCAGCAGCCAAGAACGGACGGCTTACGAGCAGTACTTC. It yields the protein CASSQERTAYEQYF.

The V call is TRBV5-1, the J call TRBJ2-7, with D possibly being TRBD1 (6 bases). Germline CDR1 and CDR2: SGHRS and YFSETQ. V shed 4 bases and J shed 3 bases, with 14 bases lying between them. The CDR3 sequence is 14 residues long. The CDR3 sequence is CASSLGGKDYEQYF. DNA of the CDR3: TGCGCCAGCAGCCTAGGGGGAAAGGACTACGAGCAGTACTTC.

V and J are TRBV7-2 and TRBJ1-3, with unresolved D. The ends were cut back, 1 base at V and 4 bases at J, with 2 bases in the middle. Germline V gene lookup returns CDR1 SGHTA and CDR2 FQGNSA. CDR3 length: 12 residues. The CDR3 sequence: CASSLVGNTIYF. In nucleotides, the CDR3 is TGTGCCAGCAGCTTAGTAGGAAACACCATATATTTT. Full variable domain (remainder filled in from reference TRBV7-2 and TRBJ1-3): GAGVSQSPSNKVTEKGKDVELRCDPISGHTALYWYRQSLGQGLEFLIYFQGNSAPDKSGLPSDRFSAERTGGSVSTLTIQRTQQEDSAVYLCASSLVGNTIYFGEGSWLTVV.

This clone was recorded only once. The V call is TRBV13, the J call TRBJ2-3, with TRBD2 identical over 8 bases. V was pared by 5 bases and J by 3 bases, with 4 bases of the junction left unmatched. This CDR3 spans 14 amino acids. CDR1 PRHDT and CDR2 FYEKMQ come from the germline V gene (reference sequence). The CDR3 bases are TGTGCCAGCAGCCTACCGGGGGGGACAGATACGCAGTATTTT. Residues: CASSLPGGTDTQYF.

The chain links TRBV5-6 to TRBJ1-1, with D unclear. Trimming took off 2 bases at V and 0 bases at J, with 5 bases between the two ends. The CDR3 runs to 13 residues. Per the germline V gene, CDR1 is SGHDT and CDR2 is YYEEEE. CDR3 sequence reads: CASSFSVNTEAFF. CDR3 nucleotides: TGTGCCAGCAGCTTCTCCGTGAACACTGAAGCTTTCTTT.

The V gene is TRBV28, the J gene TRBJ2-7, with D possibly TRBD2 on 6 matching bases. This CDR3 has 14 amino acids. V lost 6 bases and J lost 6, with 18 bases in between. The V gene's germline CDR1 is MDHEN and CDR2 SYDVKM. CDR3 sequence reads: CASRWGDLRGEQYF. CDR3 DNA: TGTGCCAGCAGGTGGGGGGATTTACGGGGCGAGCAGTACTTC.

The chain uses TRBV11-2 and TRBJ2-3; 9 nucleotides match TRBD1. Germline trimming cut 7 bases from V and 3 bases from J; bases unmatched to any gene: 8. Germline CDR1 is SGHAT and CDR2 is FQNNGV. The CDR3 has 15 residues. The CDR3 protein is CASNRGRTMTDTQYF. The CDR3 nucleotides are TGTGCCAGCAACAGGGGGCGGACGATGACAGATACGCAGTATTTT.

The chain recombines TRBV4-2 with TRBJ1-5; the D gene is possibly TRBD1 (5 bases). The length of the CDR3 is 16 residues. CDR1 and CDR2 from the germline V gene are LGHNA and YNFKEQ. Trimming pared 4 bases from V and 0 bases from J, leaving 13 bases between. CDR3 nucleotides: TGTGCCAGCAGCCGGGGACCGCTCTATAGCAATCAGCCCCAGCATTTT. This translates into CASSRGPLYSNQPQHF.

The J gene is TRBJ2-5, the V gene TRBV19; the match to TRBD2 covers 10 bases. In germline, CDR1 is LNHDA, CDR2 SQIVND (reference sequence). The CDR3 has 15 residues. V dropped 5 bases and J dropped 0; count of bases not matched to a gene: 3. The CDR3 loop reads CASSASGRYQETQYF. CDR3 coding DNA: TGTGCCAGTAGTGCTAGCGGGAGATACCAAGAGACCCAGTACTTC.

This clone was counted a few times. The chain links TRBV11-2 to TRBJ1-2, with D possibly TRBD1 on 5 matching bases. The CDR3 runs to 12 residues. Germline lookup yields CDR1 SGHAT and CDR2 FQNNGV. Trimming removed 6 bases at V and 4 bases at J, with 9 bases between. CDR3 nucleotide sequence: TGTGCCAGCAGGTCGGGGGGCTATGGCTACACCTTC. Translation gives CASRSGGYGYTF.

This clone turned up a few times. The rearrangement links TRBV5-4 to TRBJ2-5; TRBD2 matches at 9 bases. Germline trimming cut 0 bases from V and 5 bases from J; bases unmatched to any gene: 2. The CDR3 is 14 residues long. CDR1 is SGHNT, CDR2 YYREEE, per germline (reference sequence). The CDR3 bases are TGTGCCAGCAGCTTGGGGACTAGCGTTGAGACCCAGTACTTC. Protein product: CASSLGTSVETQYF.

This chain joins TRBV5-5 and TRBJ2-5; D may be TRBD1 or TRBD2 (6 bases each). Germline CDR1 reads SGHKS; CDR2 reads YYEKEE (reference sequence). V lost 4 bases, J lost 5 bases, and 18 bases lay in between. The CDR3 is 15 amino acids. CDR3 sequence (DNA): TGTGCCAGCAGCACCATAGGGGGGCAGGGGGAGACCCAGTACTTC. It translates to CASSTIGGQGETQYF.

This clone was recorded only once. The chain recombines TRBV6-1 with TRBJ2-1; TRBD2 aligns across 14 bases. The trim removed 4 bases at V and 5 bases at J, leaving 4 bases unmatched. CDR1 is MNHNS and CDR2 is SASEGT in the germline V gene. This CDR3 is built from 16 residues. CDR3 sequence: CASSGTSGRSNNEQFF. The CDR3 DNA reads as TGTGCCAGCAGTGGGACTAGCGGGAGGTCTAACAATGAGCAGTTCTTC.

The V and J genes are TRBV6-4 and TRBJ2-5, with D uncertain. The CDR3 is 14 amino acids. The germline CDR1 and CDR2 sequences are MRHNA and SNTAGT. V gave up 0 bases and J gave up 4 bases, with 9 bases separating them. The CDR3 is CASSDSSFRETQYF. CDR3 sequence (DNA): TGTGCCAGCAGTGACTCGAGTTTTCGAGAGACCCAGTACTTC.

This clone has a single count. This chain links TRBV20-1 with TRBJ2-1; D gene ambiguous. Germline CDR1 reads DFQATT; CDR2 reads SNEGSKA (reference sequence). V lost 3 bases to trimming and J lost 9 bases, with 6 bases between them. The CDR3 is 10 amino acids. Here the CDR3 DNA reads TGCAGTGCTAGTAGAGTTGAGCAGTTCTTC. It encodes CSASRVEQFF.

V is TRBV7-9 and J is TRBJ2-1, with 7 nucleotides matching TRBD2. Germline CDR1 is SEHNR and CDR2 is FQNEAQ (reference sequence). Unmatched junction bases numbered 11, after V lost 2 bases and J lost 7 bases. The CDR3 runs 16 residues. Here the CDR3 DNA reads TGTGCCAGCAGCTTAATGCGGGAGAGCTTGGGGAATGAGCAGTTCTTC. Amino acids: CASSLMRESLGNEQFF.

This clone was seen a handful of times. The V call is TRBV15, the J call TRBJ1-2; D is ambiguous. This CDR3 is built from 16 residues. Trimming removed 5 bases from V and 4 bases from J, with 20 bases in between. Germline V CDR1 and CDR2: LNHNV, YYDKDF (reference sequence). CDR3 nucleotide sequence: TGTGCCACCAGCCAAGTGCGGTGTGGAAAGACCTATGGCTACACCTTC. Translated: CATSQVRCGKTYGYTF.

The gene calls are TRBV6-5 and TRBJ2-7, with 7 bases that match TRBD1. The CDR3 has 13 residues. Germline assignment: CDR1 MNHEY and CDR2 SVGAGI. J was trimmed by 2 bases and V by 10 bases; bases with no gene match: 8. As DNA, the CDR3 is TGTGCCACCACAGGGGACAACCCCTACGAGCAGTACTTC. Residues: CATTGDNPYEQYF.

In its sample, this clone was seen a few times. This rearrangement joins TRBV5-1 to TRBJ1-4; perhaps TRBD1 as D (5 bases). The ends were cut back, 2 bases at V and 4 bases at J, with 9 bases in the middle. Germline V gene lookup returns CDR1 SGHRS and CDR2 YFSETQ. The CDR3 contains 14 residues. The CDR3, as DNA: TGCGCCAGCAGCTTAGACAGTTATAATGAAAAACTGTTTTTT. Amino acid sequence: CASSLDSYNEKLFF. The entire variable domain, with the rest obtained from reference TRBV5-1 and TRBJ1-4, is as follows: KAGVTQTPRYLIKTRGQQVTLSCSPISGHRSVSWYQQTPGQGLQFLFEYFSETQRNKGNFPGRFSGRQFSNSRSEMNVSTLELGDSALYLCASSLDSYNEKLFFGSGTQLSVL.

This chain joins TRBV7-8 and TRBJ1-1; no reliable D call. Germline CDR1 is SGHVS and CDR2 is FQNEAQ. CDR3 length: 14 amino acids. V lost 2 bases to trimming and J lost 1 base, with 8 bases between them. CDR3: CASSLQEGNTEAFF. CDR3 DNA sequence: TGTGCCAGCAGCTTACAGGAAGGGAACACTGAAGCTTTCTTT.

J is TRBJ2-6 and V is TRBV19; either TRBD1 or TRBD2 may fit D (6 bases each). Germline V lookup: CDR1 LNHDA, CDR2 SQIVND (reference sequence). This CDR3 is 14 amino acids long. With 5 bases removed from V and 4 bases from J, the gap between germline ends came to 9 bases. The CDR3 loop reads CASSGGLGANVLTF. In DNA, the CDR3 is TGTGCCAGTAGTGGGGGGCTGGGGGCCAACGTCCTGACTTTC.

The chain uses TRBV29-1 and TRBJ1-1; 8 bases are shared with TRBD1. J lost 5 bases, V lost 7 bases, and 6 bases had no gene match. Germline V gene data show CDR1 as SQVTM and CDR2 as ANQGSEA. This CDR3 has 12 amino acids. CDR3 protein: CSGRQGITEAFF. For the CDR3, the DNA is TGCAGCGGGAGACAGGGGATAACTGAAGCTTTCTTT.

A few counts support this clone. This sequence joins TRBV7-2 and TRBJ1-2; D is perhaps TRBD1 (5 bases). CDR3 length: 13 amino acids. V was shortened by 5 bases and J by 2 bases, with 9 bases between the two germline ends. CDR1 is SGHTA and CDR2 is FQGNSA in the germline V gene. For the CDR3, the DNA is TGTGCCAGCAGCCCAGGGCCGAACTATGGCTACACCTTC. This gives the protein CASSPGPNYGYTF.